This record covers a single T cell receptor beta chain. Its specificity is not known. TCRdb reanalysed the reads using MiXCR and keeps one entry per CDR3 protein. Here the sample spans about 570,000 distinct CDR3 sequences, around two fifths being singletons. The V gene's germline CDR1 is DFQATT and CDR2 SNEGSKA (reference sequence). There are 15 residues in the CDR3. V was shortened by 3 bases and J by 0 bases, with 14 bases between the two germline ends. This entry belongs to a study of T cell repertoires in cytomegalovirus infection. About the research overall: Matching HLA type, along with CMV infection, was indicated by public TCR beta signatures. Study-wide findings and caveats: What dominated the ex vivo response were HLA-C-restricted CMV-specific TCR beta clonotypes.

This receptor was obtained from a human donor in good health (CMV status not recorded). Some clones in this sample may be carry-over from other donors' samples. The source was cultured PBMCs, collected from culture after CMV antigen stimulation. This chain links TRBV20-1 with TRBJ2-5; D unresolved. The CDR3 here is CSARPDTLYQETQYF. The CDR3, as DNA: TGCAGTGCTAGGCCCGACACATTGTACCAAGAGACCCAGTACTTC.